What follows is one T cell receptor beta chain and its context. Libraries were prepared by immunoSEQ multiplex PCR; TCRdb keeps only in-frame clonotypes and omits some of them. Of 60,000 to 85,000 clones in the sample, approximately 92% were seen once. This entry belongs to a study of control samples from healthy donors and cancer patients. V was shortened by 7 bases and J by 4 bases, with 19 bases between the two germline ends. The CDR3 is 15 residues long. Germline lookup yields CDR1 SEHNR and CDR2 FQNEAQ (reference sequence). Sequenced input: blood. The receptor was isolated from a woman aged 55-70 years in good health. The rearrangement joins TRBV7-9 to TRBJ1-1; TRBD1 is a possible D gene (6 bases). The CDR3 loop is CASTIFSGVRTEAFF. CDR3 in DNA: TGTGCCAGCACCATATTCTCAGGGGTCCGCACTGAAGCTTTCTTT.